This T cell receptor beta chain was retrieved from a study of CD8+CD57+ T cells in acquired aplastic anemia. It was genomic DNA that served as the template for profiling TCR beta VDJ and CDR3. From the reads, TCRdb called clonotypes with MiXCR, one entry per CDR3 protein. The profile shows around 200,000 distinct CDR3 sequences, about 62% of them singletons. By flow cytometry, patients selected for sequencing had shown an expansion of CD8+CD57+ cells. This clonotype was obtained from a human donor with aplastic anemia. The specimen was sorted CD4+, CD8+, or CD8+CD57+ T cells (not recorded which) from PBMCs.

CDR3 DNA sequence: TGCGCCAGCATCGCAGACACAGATACGCAGTATTTT. Its protein product is CASIADTDTQYF. This rearrangement joins TRBV10-1 to TRBJ2-3, with D uncertain. The CDR3 sequence is 12 residues long. The germline CDR1 and CDR2 sequences are WNHNN and SYGVQD (reference sequence). V dropped 7 bases and J dropped 2 bases, with 7 bases sitting between them.